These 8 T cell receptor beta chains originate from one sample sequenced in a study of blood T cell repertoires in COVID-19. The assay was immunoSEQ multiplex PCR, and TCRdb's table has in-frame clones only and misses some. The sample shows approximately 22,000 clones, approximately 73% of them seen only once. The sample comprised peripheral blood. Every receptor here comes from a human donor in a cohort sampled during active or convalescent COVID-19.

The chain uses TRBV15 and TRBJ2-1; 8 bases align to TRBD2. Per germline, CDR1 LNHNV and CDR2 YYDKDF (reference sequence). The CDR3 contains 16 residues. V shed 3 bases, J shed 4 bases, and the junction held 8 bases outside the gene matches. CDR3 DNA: TGTGCCACCAGCAGGGGAGCGGGGGTAATGTACAATGAGCAGTTCTTC. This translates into CATSRGAGVMYNEQFF.

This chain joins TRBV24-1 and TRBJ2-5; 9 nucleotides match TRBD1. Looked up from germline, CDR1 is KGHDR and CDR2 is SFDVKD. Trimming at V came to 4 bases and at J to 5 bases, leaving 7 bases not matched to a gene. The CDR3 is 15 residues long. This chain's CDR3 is CATSDPGTGRETQYF. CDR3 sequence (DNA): TGTGCCACCAGTGACCCCGGGACAGGGAGGGAGACCCAGTACTTC.

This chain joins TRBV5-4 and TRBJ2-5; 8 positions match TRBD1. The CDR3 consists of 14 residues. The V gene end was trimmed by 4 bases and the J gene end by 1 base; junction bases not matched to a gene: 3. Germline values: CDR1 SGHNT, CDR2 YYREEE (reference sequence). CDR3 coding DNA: TGTGCCAGCAGCGTGACAGGGGCCCAAGAGACCCAGTACTTC. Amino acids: CASSVTGAQETQYF. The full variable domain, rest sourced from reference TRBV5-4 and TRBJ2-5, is ETGVTQSPTHLIKTRGQQVTLRCSSQSGHNTVSWYQQALGQGPQFIFQYYREEENGRGNFPPRFSGLQFPNYSSELNVNALELDDSALYLCASSVTGAQETQYFGPGTRLLVL.

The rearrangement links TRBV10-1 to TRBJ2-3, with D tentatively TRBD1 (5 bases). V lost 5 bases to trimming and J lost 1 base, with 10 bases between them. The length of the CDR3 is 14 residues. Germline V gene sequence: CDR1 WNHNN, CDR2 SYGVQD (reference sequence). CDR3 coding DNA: TGCGCCAGCAGTAAGGACAAACGCACAGATACGCAGTATTTT. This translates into CASSKDKRTDTQYF.

CDR3: CASSHVDRGSEAFF. CDR3 coding DNA: TGTGCCAGCAGCCACGTCGACAGGGGGTCTGAAGCTTTCTTT. The chain links TRBV4-2 to TRBJ1-1, with 9 bases aligning to TRBD1. The V gene's germline CDR1 is LGHNA and CDR2 YNFKEQ. V lost 3 bases to trimming and J lost 6 bases; unmatched junction nucleotides: 5. The CDR3 extends over 14 amino acids.

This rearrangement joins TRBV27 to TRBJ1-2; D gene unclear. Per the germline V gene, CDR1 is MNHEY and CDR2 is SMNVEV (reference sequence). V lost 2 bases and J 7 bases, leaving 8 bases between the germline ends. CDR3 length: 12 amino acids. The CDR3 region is CASSLPGSGYTF. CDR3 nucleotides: TGTGCCAGCAGTTTACCGGGGTCTGGCTACACCTTC.

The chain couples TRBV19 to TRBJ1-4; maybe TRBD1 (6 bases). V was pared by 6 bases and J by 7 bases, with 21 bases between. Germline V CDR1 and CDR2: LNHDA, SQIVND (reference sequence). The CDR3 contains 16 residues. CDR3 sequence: CASRRAQGYWGEKLFF. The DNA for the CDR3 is TGTGCCAGTAGGCGGGCACAGGGCTATTGGGGTGAAAAACTGTTTTTT.

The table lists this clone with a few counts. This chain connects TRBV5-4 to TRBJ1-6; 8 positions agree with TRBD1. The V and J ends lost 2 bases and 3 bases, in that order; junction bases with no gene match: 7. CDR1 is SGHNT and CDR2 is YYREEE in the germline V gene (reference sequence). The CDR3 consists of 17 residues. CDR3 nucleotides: TGTGCCAGCAGCTTCGCCGGGACAGGCTACTATAATTCACCCCTCCACTTT. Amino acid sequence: CASSFAGTGYYNSPLHF.